This T cell receptor (beta chain) was documented in a study of T cells after yellow fever vaccination. Trimming took off 1 base at V and 1 base at J, with 15 bases between the two ends. The CDR3 contains 16 residues. Germline assignment: CDR1 SGHRS and CDR2 YFSETQ. TCRdb itself ran the 5' RACE reads through MiXCR, one entry per CDR3 protein. The sample carries some 390,000 distinct CDR3 sequences, about 6.2% recorded once. Material: PBMCs, obtained 5 days after the yellow fever booster vaccination. The chain carries TRBV5-1 and TRBJ2-7; tentative D call: TRBD2 (6 bases). This receptor was taken from a man aged 25 to 45 who received the YFV17D yellow fever vaccine. This CDR3 is CASSLIGTVPSYEQYF. CDR3 sequence (DNA): TGCGCCAGCAGCTTGATCGGGACTGTTCCTTCCTACGAGCAGTACTTC.